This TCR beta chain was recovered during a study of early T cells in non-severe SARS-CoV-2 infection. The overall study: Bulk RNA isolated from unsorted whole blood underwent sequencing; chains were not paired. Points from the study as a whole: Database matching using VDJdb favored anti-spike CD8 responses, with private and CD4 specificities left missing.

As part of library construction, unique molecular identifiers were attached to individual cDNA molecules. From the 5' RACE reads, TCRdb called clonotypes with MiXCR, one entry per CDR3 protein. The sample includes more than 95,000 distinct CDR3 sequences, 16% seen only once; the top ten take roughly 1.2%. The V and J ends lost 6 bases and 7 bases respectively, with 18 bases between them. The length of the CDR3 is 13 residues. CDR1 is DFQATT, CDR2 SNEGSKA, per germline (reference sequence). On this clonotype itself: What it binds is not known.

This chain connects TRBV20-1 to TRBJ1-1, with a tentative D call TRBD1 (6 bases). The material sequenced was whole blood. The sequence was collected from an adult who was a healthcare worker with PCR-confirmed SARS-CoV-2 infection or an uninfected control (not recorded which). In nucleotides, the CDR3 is TGCAGTGCGGACCACAGGGCGGGTATTGAAGCTTTCTTT. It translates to CSADHRAGIEAFF.